A selection of T cell receptor beta chains follows, all from one sample in a study of CD4+ T cells in melanoma. TCRdb keeps only in-frame clones here, not all; method: immunoSEQ multiplex PCR. The sample yields about 9,200 clones, 68% seen once. The sample comprised cells from a culture (not recorded whether cultured in vitro). The receptor source for this set is a human donor with melanoma. The CDR3 runs from the conserved cysteine through the conserved F or W. The D gene is left open where the match is weak. Clone size is stated in some rows and not others, as once, few, many or a class when expanded.

v_call	d_call	clone_size	j_call	cdr3_length	cdr3_nt	cdr3_aa
TRBV4-1	NA	NA	TRBJ1-5	16	TGCGCCAGCAGCCAAGATGGGGGGATCGGCAATCAGCCCCAGCATTTT	CASSQDGGIGNQPQHF
TRBV5-1	TRBD1	NA	TRBJ2-5	16	TGCGCCAGCAGCTTGCCGACAGGGGTAGGCCAAGAGACCCAGTACTTC	CASSLPTGVGQETQYF
TRBV7-9	TRBD1	NA	TRBJ1-1	16	TGTGCCAGCAGCTTAGGGGGGACAGGGGGACGTCCGGAAGCTTTCTTT	CASSLGGTGGRPEAFF
TRBV9	NA	NA	TRBJ1-2	14	TGTGCCAGCAGCGTAGGGGGGGAGTACTATGGCTACACCTTC	CASSVGGEYYGYTF
TRBV6-6	NA	NA	TRBJ2-4	16	TGTGCCAGCAGTGGAGACAGCGCACTAGCCAAAAACATTCAGTACTTC	CASSGDSALAKNIQYF
TRBV5-5	NA	NA	TRBJ2-5	15	TGTGCCAGCAGCTTTAGGGGTCTGGTCCAAGAGACCCAGTACTTC	CASSFRGLVQETQYF
TRBV19	NA	NA	TRBJ2-3	12	TGTGCCAGTAGTATCAACACAGATACGCAGTATTTT	CASSINTDTQYF
TRBV5-6	NA	once	TRBJ2-1	15	TGTGCCAGCAGCTTTGAACAGAAAGATTACAATGAGCAGTTCTTC	CASSFEQKDYNEQFF
TRBV30	NA	NA	TRBJ2-2	14	TGTGCCTGGACCTCGGTTTGGGTCACCGGGGAGCTGTTTTTT	CAWTSVWVTGELFF
TRBV7-6	NA	NA	TRBJ2-5	15	TGTGCCAGCAGCTTAAGAACTATCCAAGGGGAGACCCAGTACTTC	CASSLRTIQGETQYF
TRBV6-1	TRBD1	NA	TRBJ1-4	14	TGTGCCAGCAGTGACGACAGGGTGGCTGAAAAACTGTTTTTT	CASSDDRVAEKLFF
TRBV7-9	NA	NA	TRBJ1-2	14	TGTGCCAGCGGATCCGGGGCCCCTCCCTATGGCTACACCTTC	CASGSGAPPYGYTF
TRBV7-9	NA	few	TRBJ1-5	13	TGTGCCAGCGCCTCAGGGCGGAATCAGCCCCAGCATTTT	CASASGRNQPQHF
TRBV29-1	NA	once	TRBJ1-3	14	TGCAGCGTTGAAGAACAGGGAATAAGAAACACCATATATTTT	CSVEEQGIRNTIYF
TRBV14	NA	NA	TRBJ1-5	14	TGTGCCAGCAGGGCACAGGTTCCTAATCAGCCCCAGCATTTT	CASRAQVPNQPQHF